Presented here are 15 T cell receptor beta chains from one specimen sequenced in a study of Graves' ophthalmopathy and Graves' hyperthyroidism. Amplification from RNA transcripts yielded the TCR beta CDR3 regions. The authors performed first-round RT-PCR with HTBI primers and then a second-round multiplex PCR. TCRdb reprocessed the multiplex PCR reads via MiXCR and lists one record per CDR3 protein. The sample lists roughly 160,000 distinct CDR3 sequences; approximately 40% were seen once. The sequenced sample was peripheral blood. The receptors originated from a man younger than 45 with Graves' ophthalmopathy.

This clonotype was recorded many times. V is TRBV7-9 and J is TRBJ2-7; a weak D match, TRBD1 (6 bases). CDR1 is SEHNR and CDR2 is FQNEAQ in the germline V gene (reference sequence). The CDR3 runs to 15 residues. V was trimmed by 5 bases and J by 3 bases, leaving 17 bases between them. In DNA form, the CDR3 reads TGTGCCAGCAGCCCACGCGGTAGACAGGACTACGAGCAGTACTTC. This sequence encodes CASSPRGRQDYEQYF. The full variable domain, completed using reference TRBV7-9 and TRBJ2-7, is DTGVSQNPRHKITKRGQNVTFRCDPISEHNRLYWYRQTLGQGPEFLTYFQNEAQLEKSRLLSDRFSAERPKGSFSTLEIQRTEQGDSAMYLCASSPRGRQDYEQYFGPGTRLTVT.

The chain employs TRBV6-1 and TRBJ1-3; perhaps TRBD1 as D (5 bases). Trimming took 6 bases from V and 0 from J, leaving 15 bases between them. Germline lookup yields CDR1 MNHNS and CDR2 SASEGT. The CDR3 runs to 16 residues. This chain's CDR3 is CASSTWDSSSGNTIYF. CDR3 DNA sequence: TGTGCCAGCAGCACCTGGGACTCGAGCTCTGGAAACACCATATATTTT.

The chain is built from TRBV15 and TRBJ2-5; D may be TRBD1 (5 bases). Germline CDR1 is LNHNV and CDR2 is YYDKDF (reference sequence). The V end was cut by 0 bases, the J end by 3 bases, with 11 bases between. This CDR3 is built from 15 residues. The CDR3 spells CATSRDTGAKETQYF. The CDR3 nucleotides are TGTGCCACCAGCAGAGACACAGGAGCAAAAGAGACCCAGTACTTC.

This clonotype appeared a few times. V gene TRBV6-1 combines with J gene TRBJ2-2, with D perhaps TRBD1 (6 bases). V gave up 4 bases and J gave up 6 bases, with 18 bases separating them. Germline loops: CDR1 MNHNS, CDR2 SASEGT. The CDR3 totals 16 residues. The chain's CDR3 is CASSVFGTTNSGELFF. The DNA of the CDR3 is TGTGCCAGCAGTGTTTTCGGGACAACTAATTCCGGGGAGCTGTTTTTT.

The chain links TRBV7-2 to TRBJ2-5, with D hard to call. This CDR3 has 13 residues. Germline CDR1 and CDR2: SGHTA and FQGNSA. The germline V and J ends were trimmed by 3 bases and 4 bases, with 9 bases remaining between them. CDR3 DNA sequence: TGTGCCAGCAGCTTTAGGGTTCGAGAGACCCAGTACTTC. Translation: CASSFRVRETQYF.

This clonotype has ten or more counts. V usage is TRBV12-3 or TRBV12-4 and J usage is TRBJ1-5, with D tentatively TRBD1 (5 bases). The ends were cut back, 7 bases at V and 5 bases at J, with 15 bases in the middle. The CDR3 is made up of 14 amino acids. Here the CDR3 DNA reads TGTGCCAGCACCCCCCCGGGGCGTGATCAGCCCCAGCATTTT. The encoded protein is CASTPPGRDQPQHF.

This sequence joins TRBV6-2 or TRBV6-3 and TRBJ2-7, with a tentative D call TRBD2 (6 bases). The CDR3 runs 14 residues. From germline, CDR1 is MNHEY and CDR2 SVGEGT. Trimming stripped 5 bases from V and 2 bases from J, with 13 bases between. CDR3 residues: CASSTGTSTYEQYF. CDR3 in DNA: TGTGCCAGCAGTACCGGGACTTCCACCTACGAGCAGTACTTC.

This clonotype was observed at least ten times. Lacking the conserved final phenylalanine or tryptophan, this CDR3 likely reflects a read error. This sequence joins TRBV12-3 or TRBV12-4 and TRBJ2-7, with 7 bases matching TRBD2. The V gene end was trimmed by 3 bases and the J gene end by 0 bases; junction bases not matched to a gene: 2. The CDR3 spans 14 residues. This CDR3 is CASSFASGSYEQYL. CDR3 sequence (DNA): TGTGCCAGCAGTTTCGCTAGCGGCTCCTACGAGCAGTACCTC.

V usage is TRBV6-2 or TRBV6-3 and J usage is TRBJ2-7; no firm D call. Germline CDR1 MNHEY, CDR2 SVGEGT. V dropped 2 bases and J dropped 1 base, with 15 bases sitting between them. This CDR3 comprises 16 residues. This chain's CDR3 is CASSYAILQESYEQYF. For the CDR3, the DNA is TGTGCCAGCAGTTACGCCATTTTGCAGGAGTCCTACGAGCAGTACTTC.

This clonotype was seen many times. The chain joins TRBV24-1 to TRBJ2-5; D not certain. The CDR3 consists of 12 residues. Germline-derived CDR1 and CDR2 are KGHDR and SFDVKD. Trimming took 4 bases from V and 2 from J, leaving 4 bases between them. Here the CDR3 reads CATSDPQETQYF. The CDR3 DNA is TGTGCCACCAGTGACCCACAAGAGACCCAGTACTTC.

At least ten counts were recorded for this clonotype. J is TRBJ2-7 and V is TRBV27, with D perhaps TRBD2 (5 bases). The CDR3 totals 14 residues. V lost 3 bases and J 5 bases, leaving 14 bases between the germline ends. The V gene's germline CDR1 is MNHEY and CDR2 SMNVEV (reference sequence). The CDR3 nucleotides read TGTGCCAGCAGTTTTTTTAGTGGAGCGGACGAGCAGTACTTC. Translation gives CASSFFSGADEQYF.

The chain uses TRBV6-1 and TRBJ2-2; 8 nucleotides agree with TRBD1. This CDR3 has 15 amino acids. Germline CDR1 MNHNS, CDR2 SASEGT. V was pared by 2 bases and J by 7 bases, with 6 bases of the junction left unmatched. CDR3 sequence: CASSEWQGAIGELFF. The CDR3 coding sequence is TGTGCCAGCAGTGAATGGCAGGGGGCAATCGGGGAGCTGTTTTTT.

This chain joins TRBV27 and TRBJ2-5; D might be TRBD1 (6 bases). The CDR3 extends over 15 amino acids. The germline V gene has CDR1 MNHEY and CDR2 SMNVEV (reference sequence). V lost 5 bases to trimming and J lost 0 bases, with 13 bases between them. CDR3 bases: TGTGCCAGCAGTCGATCAACAGGGTACCAAGAGACCCAGTACTTC. As protein: CASSRSTGYQETQYF.

About this clonotype: One end of the junction fails to match germline, which may point to a read error. The chain employs TRBV28 and TRBJ2-7; D tentatively fits TRBD1 or TRBD2 (5 bases each). Looked up from germline, CDR1 is MDHEN and CDR2 is SYDVKM. The CDR3 sequence is 13 residues long. CDR3 loop: CASSQDVGGEQYF. The CDR3 nucleotides read TGCGCCAGCAGCCAAGATGTTGGGGGCGAGCAGTACTTC.

This clonotype has at least ten counts. The junction departs from germline at one end; a sequencing error may be responsible. The genes are TRBV7-7 and TRBJ2-2; D may correspond to TRBD1 or TRBD2 (5 bases each). This CDR3 comprises 14 residues. Germline CDR1 SSHAT, CDR2 FNYEAQ (reference sequence). This CDR3 is CASSTTRDAWELFF. Written as DNA, the CDR3 is TGTGCTAGCAGCACAACTCGGGACGCATGGGAGCTGTTTTTT.